The 3 T cell receptor beta chains reported below all come from one sample, sequenced in a study of blood T cell repertoires in COVID-19. TCRdb's copy holds only in-frame clones and misses some; the assay was immunoSEQ multiplex PCR. Of roughly 170,000 clones detected, 75% to 80% appear once; the ten largest clones hold roughly 28%. Input material: peripheral blood. These receptors were taken from a woman in her sixties or seventies with acute or convalescent COVID-19.

The chain links TRBV4-1 to TRBJ1-1; no firm D call. V was pared by 2 bases and J by 5 bases, with 12 bases between. CDR3 length: 14 amino acids. CDR1 is MGHRA and CDR2 is YSYEKL in the germline V gene. The CDR3 region has the DNA TGCGCCAGCAGCCAATACCTTCAGCGTACTGAAGCTTTCTTT. The encoded protein is CASSQYLQRTEAFF.

The J gene is TRBJ1-1, the V gene TRBV2; D call uncertain. V was trimmed by 6 bases and J by 1 base, leaving 12 bases between them. CDR1 and CDR2 (germline): SNHLY, FYNNEI. The CDR3 loop spans 14 amino acids. In DNA form, the CDR3 reads TGTGCCAGCAGGAGAGAAGGAGGGAACACTGAAGCTTTCTTT. This codes for CASRREGGNTEAFF.

The chain is built from TRBV5-4 and TRBJ1-2; a weak D match, TRBD1 (6 bases). Germline V gene data show CDR1 as SGHNT and CDR2 as YYREEE (reference sequence). This CDR3 has 14 amino acids. Deletions cut 5 bases from V and 4 bases from J, with 15 bases between. The CDR3 is CASSSDRLIYGYTF. The CDR3 DNA reads TGTGCCAGCAGTTCGGACAGATTAATCTATGGCTACACCTTC.